This TCR beta chain comes out of a study of PD-L1 blockade in urothelial cancer. Repertoires were generated with immunoSEQ multiplex PCR, while TCRdb's copy carries only in-frame clones and drops some. Among roughly 47,000 clones listed, around 79% were seen once. Time point of the sample: pretreatment peripheral blood. V was pared by 2 bases and J by 7 bases, with 6 bases of the junction left unmatched. CDR1 is LGHNA, CDR2 YNFKEQ, per germline. CDR3 size: 16 residues. Material: PBMCs, obtained around atezolizumab (anti-PD-L1) treatment. V usage is TRBV4-2 and J usage is TRBJ2-1, with 12 bases aligning to TRBD2. This TCR came from a man aged 65 to 85 with urothelial cancer. The CDR3 region has the DNA TGTGCCAGCAGCCAATTGCTAGCGGGAGGGCCGAATGAGCAGTTCTTC. Its protein product is CASSQLLAGGPNEQFF.